The clone carrying this T cell receptor beta chain was observed at least ten times. These data belong to a study of blood T cell repertoires in COVID-19. At the level of the study: The United States, Italy and Spain were the sources of the acute and convalescent COVID-19 samples. T cells, B-cell-depleted T cells, or PBMCs supplied cDNA or gDNA.

The junction had 8 bases not matched to a gene; V was cut back by 5 bases and J by 4 bases. The CDR3 runs to 16 residues. From germline, CDR1 is LNHDA and CDR2 SQIVND (reference sequence). In the study's own analysis: Amplification of reference gene primers provided the estimated nucleated cell counts. TCRdb's copy holds only in-frame clones and misses some; the assay was immunoSEQ multiplex PCR. D and trimming were read from the DNA, whereas the V and J calls and clone size are those reported in that table. The sample carries about 73,000 clones, roughly four fifths recorded once. The chain carries TRBV19 and TRBJ2-6, with 7 bases lining up with TRBD1. The sequencing sample was made of peripheral blood. This receptor was identified in a woman aged 60-70 years with acute or convalescent COVID-19. For the CDR3, the DNA is TGTGCCAGTAGTGTACTCAGGGGGTCAGGGGCCAACGTCCTGACTTTC. Encoded protein: CASSVLRGSGANVLTF.